This T cell receptor beta chain was found in a study of T cell responses to AZD1222 COVID-19 vaccine. General study findings and limits: Unmutated variant regions are reportedly targeted by nearly half of spike-specific TCRs. Along spike, vaccine-associated CD4 TCRs were found throughout, with dominance at 160-218 and 743-854. Among AZD1222 vaccinees, only 5 or 6 were seropositive at baseline.

Trimming at V came to 6 bases and at J to 5 bases, leaving 7 bases not matched to a gene. From germline, CDR1 is MNHEY and CDR2 SVGAGI. The CDR3 totals 15 residues. Profiling relied on immunoSEQ multiplex PCR, and the TCRdb table lists in-frame clones only, not all of them. The repertoire holds fewer than 180,000 clones, with less than 95% as singletons. This clone appeared a few times. The antigen remains undetermined. This receptor was taken from an adult in good health. Specimen: peripheral blood, collected on day 0 of AZD1222 vaccination. The chain carries TRBV6-5 and TRBJ1-6, with 7 bases that match TRBD1. In nucleotides, the CDR3 is TGTGCCAGCAGCATAGAGGGGGCCAATAATTCACCCCTCCACTTT. It yields the protein CASSIEGANNSPLHF.